This TCR beta chain emerged from a study of cytomegalovirus exposure and HLA in healthy donors. CDR1 and CDR2 (germline): SNHLY, FYNNEI. The V end lost 7 bases, the J end lost 3 bases, and 12 bases lay between the germline ends. The CDR3 spans 13 residues. The primer mix had 60 Vbeta and 13 Jbeta primers. Repertoires were generated with immunoSEQ multiplex PCR, while TCRdb's copy carries only in-frame clones and drops some. The sample lists roughly 140,000 clones, less than 85% occurring once. The genes are TRBV2 and TRBJ1-2, with D perhaps TRBD1 (5 bases). The sequence was collected from a man aged 50-59 years in good health and CMV-seropositive. Material: PBMCs. The CDR3 loop is CASTQGGDYGYTF. DNA for the CDR3: TGTGCCAGCACCCAGGGTGGAGACTATGGCTACACCTTC.